This T cell receptor (beta chain) is drawn from a study of shared clonotypes between healthy human individuals (dated by TCRdb to 2019 to 2021). Some background on the complete study: A couple of women and a few men aged 18 to 49 years were included in the cohort. For each donor, three plates each were used for CD4 naive and CD4 memory, two plates were used for CD8 naive, and one plate was used for CD8 memory. To estimate repertoire size and how much clonotypes are shared between individuals, the study performed deep sequencing of blood TCR repertoires from five healthy adults. Different laboratories and diverse techniques were used to prepare libraries and sequence TCR repertoires, to increase sequencing depth and limit assay-specific biases. Leukapheresis yielded between about 0.85 and 10 billion PBMCs per donor. Overall results and qualifications from the work: Based on pairwise subsampling, the degree of clonotype sharing among donors was expected to be affected by sequencing depth. Across a handful of donors, around 5% of naive CD4, roughly 3.3% of naive CD8, about 2.3% of memory CD4, and approximately 0.4% of memory CD8 clonotypes were shared. Incomplete sequencing was indicated by rarefaction of sorted-subset datasets, despite the large sequencing depth. The small number of donors limited the genetic and exposure-history diversity represented. Larger estimated clonotype richness was generally found for naive subsets than for memory subsets. Sampling was restricted to blood, and TCR repertoires in tissue are likely to differ from TCR repertoires in blood. Compared with non-shared clonotypes, clonotypes shared by all four sorted-subset donors had higher generation probabilities.

Trimming removed 3 bases from V and 8 bases from J, leaving 12 bases between the germline ends. CDR1 and CDR2 are drawn from the germline V gene: SGDLS, YYNGEE. From cysteine to phenylalanine, the CDR3 is 14 amino acids long. Only the CDR3 region is kept as DNA, spanning 42 bases read in frame from base 1. Using the deep immunoSEQ assay, multiplex PCR amplified TCR CDR3 regions from genomic DNA. For each cell subset, the extracted genomic DNA was distributed evenly across all wells of several immunoSEQ 96-well plates, and each plate served as one replicate. Each replicate PCR for sorted subsets received around 210 ng genomic DNA, equal to tens of thousands of T cell genomes. Purified libraries were quantified with a Qubit 3.0 fluorometer, sized on a Bioanalyzer 2100, and re-quantified with the KAPA Library Quantification kit. Every immunoSEQ 96-well plate was sequenced on a dedicated single-read 150-cycle Illumina NextSeq 550 flow cell. Turning to the authors' computational methods: Because the immunoSEQ output included only junctional sequences and no quality scores, the filtering could not be the same as the filtering used for full-length reads. Sequences were annotated with PyIR, a Python wrapper for IgBLAST v1.9, and V/J genes and CDR3 were assigned using IMGT germline references. Reads with weak V/J assignments (E-value above 1e-6), missing CDR3, stop codons, out-of-frame junctions, or ambiguous translated residues were removed. V3J clonotypes were defined as sequences sharing an identical inferred V gene, J gene, and CDR3 amino acid sequence. Percentage overlap between repertoires was calculated by dividing the number of shared unique clonotypes by the size of the smaller repertoire. RTK rarefaction, the Chao1 estimator, and Recon v2.1 estimates of unobserved clonotypes were used to assess repertoire richness. Generation probabilities for all TCRbeta clonotypes obtained by the gDNA method from a handful of donors were computed using OLGA. TCRdb took over this immuneACCESS table, retaining in-frame rearrangements with V and J assigned. Such tables are incomplete; in checked studies, under half of the missing clones stem from an unresolved V gene, and the remainder is unexplained. V, J and clone size are those of that table, while D and trimming were read from the DNA. Counted in this sample were around 2.3 million clones; nearly 97% of them appeared once. The ten largest make up 0.13% of the sample.

Healthy HIV-negative adults with no recently reported acute infections or vaccinations were included as donors. All donors were Caucasian adults living in Nashville, Tennessee, USA. CD4+ T cells were enriched by magnetic negative selection, after which naive cells were positively selected on CD45RA and the negative fraction was taken as the memory subset. After blood collection by leukapheresis, PBMCs were isolated using Ficoll-Histopaque density gradient centrifugation and then cryopreserved in the vapor phase of liquid nitrogen. Analytical flow cytometry was used to check the purity and quantity of each magnetically sorted T cell population. Genomic DNA was isolated from each sorted fraction and quantified by UV absorbance on a Nanodrop 2000c. In the case of this clone: Its specific antigen is unknown. Qualities for individual bases were not recorded, and no much larger clone is one base off.

This receptor chain uses TRBV9 and TRBJ1-6; TRBD1 is a possible D gene, resting on 5 matching bases. Sequenced input: naive CD4+ T cells sorted from blood. Read against the paper, the sample's cell subset or site label means: CD45RA+ positively selected. The clonotype was recovered from a man between 18 and 29 years old in good health. The CDR3 corresponds to CASSARDGYSPLHF. The DNA sequence follows: TGTGCCAGCAGCGCGCGGGACGGATATTCACCCCTCCACTTT.